The 21 T cell receptor beta chains below come from one sample, sequenced in a study of Graves' ophthalmopathy and Graves' hyperthyroidism. Amplifying from RNA transcripts, the study obtained TCR beta CDR3 regions. First-round RT-PCR used HTBI primers; second-round multiplex PCR followed. One entry per CDR3 protein results from TCRdb running MiXCR on the multiplex PCR reads. The top ten clones hold 11% of a sample with 900,000 to 1,200,000 distinct CDR3 sequences, roughly 35% of them seen once. The sequenced sample consisted of peripheral blood or thyroid tissue (not recorded which). These receptors all stem from an adult man with Graves' hyperthyroidism.

This clonotype was observed many times. This rearrangement joins TRBV9 to TRBJ2-5; 11 bases are a match to TRBD2. Germline V gene data show CDR1 as SGDLS and CDR2 as YYNGEE. V shed 3 bases and J 2 bases; nucleotides not matched to a gene: 6. The length of the CDR3 is 16 residues. CDR3 nucleotide sequence: TGTGCCAGCAGCGAACTAGCGGGGGTGACACAAGAGACCCAGTACTTC. Its protein product is CASSELAGVTQETQYF.

The chain couples TRBV20-1 to TRBJ1-3; D perhaps matches TRBD1 (6 bases). V was shortened by 2 bases and J by 0 bases, with 20 bases between the two germline ends. The CDR3 spans 18 residues. Germline values: CDR1 DFQATT, CDR2 SNEGSKA (reference sequence). In DNA, the CDR3 is TGCAGTGCTAGATGGCTGTCCGGGGGCCGGGGCTCTGGAAACACCATATATTTT. Its protein product is CSARWLSGGRGSGNTIYF.

The sample holds a few counts of this clonotype. This clone may be a read error of a much larger clone one base away. The chain joins TRBV7-3 to TRBJ2-2, with TRBD2 as a possible D gene (5 bases). V lost 5 bases and J lost 0, with 10 bases in between. Germline CDR1 and CDR2: SGHTA and FQGTGA. The CDR3 is made up of 15 amino acids. The CDR3 region has the DNA TGTGCCAGCAGCCCCGAGGGATCGAACACCGGGGAGCTGTTTTTT. This codes for CASSPEGSNTGELFF.

This clonotype was found a few times. At one of its ends the junction is not consistent with the germline gene, which may arise from a read error. V gene TRBV7-2 combines with J gene TRBJ2-6, with a weak D call TRBD2 (5 bases). Germline V CDR1 and CDR2: SGHTA, FQGNSA. CDR3 length: 16 amino acids. CDR3 sequence: CASSQDMGAGANVLTF. The DNA for the CDR3 is TGCGCCAGCAGCCAAGATATGGGAGCGGGGGCCAACGTCCTGACTTTC.

As regards this clonotype: The junction shows a germline mismatch at one end, possibly a read error. The chain joins TRBV4-3 to TRBJ1-5, with D tentatively TRBD1 (5 bases). The CDR3 length is 13 residues. CDR1 is LGHNA, CDR2 YSLEER, per germline. CDR3 region: CAGSQGSEGLQHF. DNA of the CDR3: TGCGCCGGCAGCCAAGGTTCAGAGGGGCTTCAGCATTTT.

The chain carries TRBV7-2 and TRBJ2-2, with 7 bases identical to TRBD2. In germline, CDR1 is SGHTA, CDR2 FQGNSA. The CDR3 is made up of 17 amino acids. Trimming took 3 bases from V and 2 from J; bases not matched to a gene: 9. Here the CDR3 reads CASSLEWGRANTGELFF. The CDR3 DNA reads as TGTGCCAGCAGCTTGGAGTGGGGGAGGGCCAACACCGGGGAGCTGTTTTTT. Filled out from reference TRBV7-2 and TRBJ2-2, the complete variable domain reads GAGVSQSPSNKVTEKGKDVELRCDPISGHTALYWYRQSLGQGLEFLIYFQGNSAPDKSGLPSDRFSAERTGGSVSTLTIQRTQQEDSAVYLCASSLEWGRANTGELFFGEGSRLTVL.

This clonotype was seen many times. The chain combines TRBV7-8 with TRBJ1-2; TRBD1 might be the D (5 bases). The CDR3 runs to 16 residues. V was pared by 5 bases and J by 9 bases, with 25 bases between. Per germline, CDR1 SGHVS and CDR2 FQNEAQ. The CDR3 region has the DNA TGTGCCAGCAGCCCCAGCCGGGGGGGGACGCCCTGGAGCTACACCTTC. Amino acids: CASSPSRGGTPWSYTF.

This chain joins TRBV29-1 and TRBJ2-7, with D tentatively TRBD2 (6 bases). CDR1 and CDR2 (germline): SQVTM, ANQGSEA. Trimming pared 4 bases from V and 0 bases from J, leaving 7 bases between. The CDR3 is 12 amino acids. CDR3 loop: CSVATSSYEQYF. The DNA for the CDR3 is TGCAGCGTTGCGACTAGCTCCTACGAGCAGTACTTC.

The V and J genes are TRBV4-1 and TRBJ1-4; 9 positions match TRBD1. The germline V gene encodes CDR1 MGHRA and CDR2 YSYEKL. CDR3 length: 14 amino acids. The V gene end was trimmed by 5 bases and the J gene end by 7 bases; junction bases not matched to a gene: 5. The chain's CDR3 is CASSYGTGSEKLFF. CDR3 DNA: TGCGCCAGCAGCTACGGGACAGGGAGTGAAAAACTGTTTTTT.

This clonotype was recorded at least ten times. The J gene is TRBJ2-7, the V gene TRBV10-3; D might be TRBD1 (5 bases). This CDR3 comprises 13 residues. Trimming took 5 bases from V and 2 from J, leaving 10 bases between them. Germline V CDR1 and CDR2: ENHRY, SYGVKD. The CDR3 region is CAISSGSAYEQYF. In nucleotides, the CDR3 is TGTGCCATCAGTTCAGGGTCAGCCTACGAGCAGTACTTC.

The V gene is TRBV29-1, the J gene TRBJ1-2; possibly TRBD1 for D (5 bases). CDR1 is SQVTM, CDR2 ANQGSEA, per germline. V was clipped by 3 bases and J by 8 bases, with 19 bases between them. The CDR3 totals 14 residues. The CDR3 loop is CSVDVGQIPWGYTF. The CDR3, as DNA: TGCAGCGTTGATGTGGGGCAGATTCCCTGGGGCTACACCTTC. Variable domain in full (rest from reference TRBV29-1 and TRBJ1-2): SAVISQKPSRDICQRGTSLTIQCQVDSQVTMMFWYRQQPGQSLTLIATANQGSEATYESGFVIDKFPISRPNLTFSTLTVSNMSPEDSSIYLCSVDVGQIPWGYTFGSGTRLTVV.

This clonotype has a handful of counts. The rearrangement joins TRBV2 to TRBJ2-1; weak D call: TRBD2 (5 bases). CDR1 SNHLY and CDR2 FYNNEI come from the germline V gene. The CDR3 has 14 amino acids. V lost 2 bases, J lost 7 bases, and 12 bases lay in between. The CDR3 reads CASSELRERNEQFF. The CDR3 nucleotides are TGTGCCAGCAGTGAATTGAGGGAGCGAAATGAGCAGTTCTTC. Full variable domain (rest looked up from reference TRBV2 and TRBJ2-1): EPEVTQTPSHQVTQMGQEVILRCVPISNHLYFYWYRQILGQKVEFLVSFYNNEISEKSEIFDDQFSVERPDGSNFTLKIRSTKLEDSAMYFCASSELRERNEQFFGPGTRLTVL.

The sample holds many counts of this clonotype. V usage is TRBV7-2 and J usage is TRBJ1-1; D is ambiguous. The CDR3 runs to 13 residues. V lost 5 bases and J lost 0, with 7 bases in between. CDR1 SGHTA and CDR2 FQGNSA come from the germline V gene. The CDR3: CASSGALNTEAFF. The DNA of the CDR3 is TGTGCCAGCAGCGGCGCGCTGAACACTGAAGCTTTCTTT.

This clonotype was observed a handful of times. J is TRBJ2-3 and V is TRBV24-1; D is uncertain. Trimming removed 2 bases from V and 6 bases from J, with 11 bases in between. The germline V gene encodes CDR1 KGHDR and CDR2 SFDVKD. This CDR3 is 14 amino acids long. In DNA, the CDR3 is TGTGCCACCAGTGATTATCATCACAGTGATACGCAGTATTTT. Translating gives CATSDYHHSDTQYF.

The sample holds a few counts of this clonotype. The V call is TRBV13, the J call TRBJ2-7; D may be TRBD2 (5 bases). The CDR3 consists of 11 residues. The germline CDR1 and CDR2 sequences are PRHDT and FYEKMQ (reference sequence). Trimming stripped 3 bases from V and 6 bases from J, with 6 bases between. This CDR3 is CASSLEVEQYF. The CDR3 region has the DNA TGTGCCAGCAGCTTGGAGGTCGAGCAGTACTTC. Using reference TRBV13 and TRBJ2-7 for the parts outside the CDR3, the full variable domain is AAGVIQSPRHLIKEKRETATLKCYPIPRHDTVYWYQQGPGQDPQFLISFYEKMQSDKGSIPDRFSAQQFSDYHSELNMSSLELGDSALYFCASSLEVEQYFGPGTRLTVT.

This clonotype has a handful of counts. This chain uses TRBV12-3 or TRBV12-4 with TRBJ2-7, with TRBD2 identical over 12 bases. This CDR3 is built from 15 residues. The V segment lost 6 bases and the J segment 5 bases; nucleotides outside the gene matches: 8. The CDR3: CASSSRLAGDNEQYF. The DNA for the CDR3 is TGTGCCAGCAGCTCCCGACTAGCGGGAGACAACGAGCAGTACTTC.

In its sample, this clonotype was seen a few times. Germline and junction disagree at one end, which may indicate a read error. The V and J genes are TRBV9 and TRBJ1-5, with no clear D. Germline CDR1 SGDLS, CDR2 YYNGEE. The CDR3 sequence is 15 residues long. CDR3: CASSVEGLSNQPQQF. Here the CDR3 DNA reads TGTGCCAGCAGCGTAGAAGGGCTTAGCAATCAGCCCCAGCAGTTT. The variable domain in full, with the rest retrieved from reference TRBV9 and TRBJ1-5, is DSGVTQTPKHLITATGQRVTLRCSPRSGDLSVYWYQQSLDQGLQFLIQYYNGEERAKGNILERFSAQQFPDLHSELNLSSLELGDSALYFCASSVEGLSNQPQQFGDGTRLSIL.

The chain joins TRBV9 to TRBJ2-2, with TRBD2 as a possible D gene (6 bases). This CDR3 is built from 15 residues. CDR1 and CDR2 from the germline V gene are SGDLS and YYNGEE. V was shortened by 3 bases and J by 5 bases, with 14 bases between the two germline ends. CDR3 sequence reads: CASSAGTGGTGELFF. CDR3 sequence (DNA): TGTGCCAGCAGCGCCGGGACTGGGGGGACCGGGGAGCTGTTTTTT. Combining the CDR3 with reference TRBV9 and TRBJ2-2 gives the whole variable domain DSGVTQTPKHLITATGQRVTLRCSPRSGDLSVYWYQQSLDQGLQFLIQYYNGEERAKGNILERFSAQQFPDLHSELNLSSLELGDSALYFCASSAGTGGTGELFFGEGSRLTVL.

This clonotype turned up a few times. Given a much more abundant clone one base away, this may be a read error. This chain connects TRBV7-9 to TRBJ2-2; 9 bases map to TRBD1. Per germline, CDR1 SEHNR and CDR2 FQNEAQ (reference sequence). After removal of 5 bases from V and 5 bases from J, the junction contained 6 bases not matched to a gene. The CDR3 has 15 residues. CDR3 in amino acids: CASSPGTGQTGELFF. The CDR3 DNA reads as TGTGCCAGCAGCCCCGGGACAGGGCAAACCGGGGAGCTGTTTTTT.

The rearrangement uses TRBV12-3 or TRBV12-4 and TRBJ2-7; a possible D gene is TRBD2 (6 bases). The V end lost 6 bases, the J end lost 7 bases, and 16 bases lay between the germline ends. The CDR3 extends over 13 amino acids. The CDR3 region is CASSRGAAREQYF. CDR3 in DNA: TGTGCCAGCAGCCGCGGGGCAGCGCGTGAGCAGTACTTC.

The chain links TRBV29-1 to TRBJ1-5; D possibly corresponds to TRBD1 (6 bases). The V end lost 7 bases, the J end lost 5 bases, and 21 bases lay between the germline ends. Germline loops: CDR1 SQVTM, CDR2 ANQGSEA. CDR3 length: 15 residues. The CDR3 protein is CSGGQLNTGDQPQHF. For the CDR3, the DNA is TGCAGCGGGGGACAACTGAACACCGGGGATCAGCCCCAGCATTTT.